The rows below give T cell receptor beta chains drawn from one sample of a study of identical twins. From the 5' RACE reads, TCRdb called clonotypes with MiXCR, one entry per CDR3 protein. The sample has approximately 630,000 distinct CDR3 sequences, just over 7% seen once. Separately, the same data were catalogued under a study of yellow fever vaccine responses in identical twins.

The sequencing input was PBMCs. The receptors shown here come from a young woman in good health. Each CDR3 is given with its conserved first and last residue. A D gene is named only where the DNA matches it firmly.

>TRBJ1-5|-|TRBV28
CASSFGYYSNQPQHF
>TRBJ1-1|-|TRBV9
CASSAGAEAFF
>TRBJ2-1|TRBD2|TRBV12-3/TRBV12-4
CASMAGGHSYNEQFF
>TRBJ2-7|-|TRBV2
CASTREGESYEQYF
>TRBJ2-7|TRBD2|TRBV4-1
CASSQGGNYEQYF
>TRBJ2-3|-|TRBV5-1
CASSLVATSTDTQYF
>TRBJ1-3|-|TRBV20-1
CSARGAGNTIYF
>TRBJ2-2|-|TRBV3-1
CASSQAGGGGELFF
>TRBJ2-3|-|TRBV15
CATSREGDTQYF
>TRBJ2-1|-|TRBV12-3/TRBV12-4
CASSARATNEQFF
>TRBJ2-1|TRBD1|TRBV15
CATRPPGQSNEQFF
>TRBJ1-1|-|TRBV6-1
CASRAGAGNTEAFF
>TRBJ1-2|-|TRBV28
CASSPKPGHLYGYTF
>TRBJ2-3|-|TRBV3-1
CASSQDHALNTQYF
>TRBJ1-1|-|TRBV12-3/TRBV12-4
CASRERDTEAFF
>TRBJ2-1|-|TRBV12-3/TRBV12-4
CASGQGTRYNEQFF
>TRBJ2-5|-|TRBV7-2
CASSLLQGTETQYF
>TRBJ2-1|TRBD2|TRBV6-1
CASSGMLAGVGGNEQFF
>TRBJ2-5|-|TRBV3-1
CASSPRTTQLFIKTQYF
>TRBJ1-2|TRBD1|TRBV7-8
CASSLFQTGEINYGYTF
>TRBJ2-5|-|TRBV10-3
CAISDPEASETQYF
>TRBJ1-2|TRBD1|TRBV29-1
CSVEDGQGYGYTF
>TRBJ1-4|TRBD1|TRBV20-1
CSATGQGGEKLFF
>TRBJ1-1|-|TRBV3-1
CASSQGSINGEAFF
>TRBJ1-2|TRBD1|TRBV6-5
CASSFDRANYGYTF
>TRBJ2-2|-|TRBV10-3
CAISESRVMNTGELFF